This T cell receptor (beta chain) originates from a study of T-cell reconstitution after alpha-beta-depleted transplantation in children. The CDR3 spans 13 residues. V gave up 5 bases and J gave up 3 bases; unmatched junction bases: 4. CDR1 is SQVTM, CDR2 ANQGSEA, per germline. Unique molecular identifiers were built into the TCRbeta library. From the PCR reads, TCRdb called clonotypes with MiXCR, one entry per CDR3 protein. The repertoire holds around 400,000 distinct CDR3 sequences, with about a fifth as singletons. In its sample, this clonotype was seen many times. The origin of this receptor is a human donor who donated a stem cell graft to a child with acute myeloid leukemia. Source: PBMCs from the stem cell graft donor, taken from the stem cell graft. V gene TRBV29-1 combines with J gene TRBJ2-7; TRBD2 matches at 10 bases. CDR3 DNA sequence: TGCAGCGTTTCAGCGGGAGGGTACTACGAGCAGTACTTC. Encoded protein: CSVSAGGYYEQYF.